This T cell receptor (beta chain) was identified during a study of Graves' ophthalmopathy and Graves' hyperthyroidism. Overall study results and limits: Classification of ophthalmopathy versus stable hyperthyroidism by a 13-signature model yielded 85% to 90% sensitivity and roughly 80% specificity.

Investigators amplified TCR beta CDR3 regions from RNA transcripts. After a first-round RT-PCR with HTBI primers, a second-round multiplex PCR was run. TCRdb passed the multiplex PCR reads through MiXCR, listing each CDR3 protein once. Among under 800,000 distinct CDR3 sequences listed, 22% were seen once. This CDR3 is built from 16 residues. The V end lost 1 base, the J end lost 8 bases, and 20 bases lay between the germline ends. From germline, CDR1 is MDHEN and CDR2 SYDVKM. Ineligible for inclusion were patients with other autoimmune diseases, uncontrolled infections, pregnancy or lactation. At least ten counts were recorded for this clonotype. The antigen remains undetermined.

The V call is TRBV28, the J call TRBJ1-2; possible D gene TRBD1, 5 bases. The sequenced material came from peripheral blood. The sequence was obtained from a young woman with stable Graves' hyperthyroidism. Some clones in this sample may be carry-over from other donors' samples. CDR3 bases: TGTGCCAGCAGTTTATATCCTCTGGGGGAACCCTTCGGCTACACCTTC. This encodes CASSLYPLGEPFGYTF.